This T cell receptor beta chain was recovered during a study of CD8+ T cells in alopecia areata. cDNA serving as the sequencing template came from extracted, reverse transcribed RNA. Profiling relied on immunoSEQ multiplex PCR, and the TCRdb table lists in-frame clones only, not all of them. This sample has 150,000 to 200,000 clones; more than 50% occur once, and the top ten carry around 0.92%. The treatment here: oral pan-JAK inhibitor, 5-10 mg twice daily. The CDR3 consists of 11 residues. Germline-derived CDR1 and CDR2 are SQVTM and ANQGSEA. V was pared by 4 bases and J by 3 bases, with 7 bases between.

The chain is built from TRBV29-1 and TRBJ2-7; D gene uncertain. The receptor was isolated from a human donor with alopecia areata. This specimen was CD4+ T cells sorted from blood, taken at week 24, from a patient treated with tofacitinib. The CDR3 DNA follows: TGCAGCGTTGGACATGACTACGAGCAGTACTTC. Encoded protein: CSVGHDYEQYF.